A single sample is the source of the 27 T cell receptor beta chains below, sequenced in a study of blood T cell repertoires in COVID-19 (dated by TCRdb to 2020 to 2022). Preparation of the library involved the immunoSEQ multiplex PCR assay. Imported from immuneACCESS, the table was reduced by TCRdb to in-frame sequences with V and J called. These copies leave out some clones; in studies compared against another copy, an unresolved V gene accounts for under half, and the cause of the remainder is not known. This sample is represented by around 57,000 clones; over 70% of them were singletons. The leading ten clones occupy about 3.5% of the sample. The sequencing sample was made of peripheral blood. The receptors shown here come from a human donor in a cohort sampled during active COVID-19.

J is TRBJ2-2 and V is TRBV5-1; a possible D gene is TRBD1 (5 bases). V lost 1 base, J lost 8 bases, and 9 bases lay in between. The CDR3 has 13 residues. Germline CDR1 SGHRS, CDR2 YFSETQ. The CDR3 sequence: CASSLWGSGELFF. CDR3 DNA sequence: TGCGCCAGCAGCTTGTGGGGCTCGGGGGAGCTGTTTTTT.

The chain is built from TRBV3-1 (or the pseudogene TRBV3-2) and TRBJ1-2; no definite D call. V was clipped by 4 bases and J by 6 bases, with 15 bases between them. Germline V gene lookup returns CDR1 LGHDT and CDR2 YNNKEL (reference sequence). The CDR3 runs 14 residues. The CDR3 nucleotides read TGTGCCAGCAGCCGCAGCGAGGGAAAGGATGGCTACACCTTC. Its protein product is CASSRSEGKDGYTF.

CDR3 in amino acids: CASRWTGNTEAFF. Here the CDR3 DNA reads TGTGCCAGCAGATGGACAGGCAACACTGAAGCTTTCTTT. V and J are TRBV5-6 and TRBJ1-1; TRBD1 matches 7 bases. V trimming: 5 bases; J trimming: 2 bases; junction bases outside the gene matches: 3. The CDR3 sequence is 13 residues long. Germline V gives CDR1 SGHDT, CDR2 YYEEEE.

CDR3 amino acids: CAISENRGRGNYGYTF. In nucleotides, the CDR3 is TGTGCCATCAGTGAAAACAGGGGGCGCGGTAACTATGGCTACACCTTC. V gene TRBV10-3 combines with J gene TRBJ1-2; 9 bases match TRBD1. After removal of 3 bases from V and 1 base from J, the junction contained 6 bases not matched to a gene. Germline V gives CDR1 ENHRY, CDR2 SYGVKD. The CDR3 is 16 amino acids.

This clone appeared a few times. The chain joins TRBV6-2 or TRBV6-3 to TRBJ2-7; 7 bases map to TRBD2. There are 17 residues in the CDR3. The junction had 21 bases not matched to a gene; V was cut back by 4 bases and J by 9 bases. CDR1 and CDR2 from the germline V gene are MNHEY and SVGEGT. CDR3 protein: CASSFPGAGSVRLGQYF. CDR3 DNA sequence: TGTGCCAGCAGTTTTCCCGGAGCGGGGAGCGTACGTTTAGGGCAGTACTTC.

V usage is TRBV7-9 and J usage is TRBJ2-3, with 13 bases matching TRBD2. Trimming removed 3 bases from V and 1 base from J; junction bases left unmatched: 4. Per the germline V gene, CDR1 is SEHNR and CDR2 is FQNEAQ (reference sequence). The CDR3 is 17 residues long. CDR3 DNA sequence: TGTGCCAGCAGCTTTGACGGACTAGCGGGGGGCACAGATACGCAGTATTTT. Amino acid sequence: CASSFDGLAGGTDTQYF. Based on the CDR3 plus reference TRBV7-9 and TRBJ2-3, the full variable domain is DTGVSQNPRHKITKRGQNVTFRCDPISEHNRLYWYRQTLGQGPEFLTYFQNEAQLEKSRLLSDRFSAERPKGSFSTLEIQRTEQGDSAMYLCASSFDGLAGGTDTQYFGPGTRLTVL.

The chain uses TRBV7-2 and TRBJ2-1; no definite D call. V was shortened by 5 bases and J by 9 bases, with 17 bases between the two germline ends. Looked up from germline, CDR1 is SGHTA and CDR2 is FQGNSA. This CDR3 comprises 14 residues. The CDR3 loop is CASSLGSRRSEQFF. The CDR3 bases are TGTGCCAGCAGCCTAGGTTCGCGTCGGAGTGAGCAGTTCTTC.

The chain employs TRBV2 and TRBJ1-5; possible D gene TRBD1, 5 bases. Trimming shortened V by 8 bases and J by 6 bases, and 14 bases separated the two germline ends. CDR1 is SNHLY, CDR2 FYNNEI, per germline. The CDR3 is 13 amino acids. The CDR3 loop is CASRGGEGQPQHF. The CDR3, as DNA: TGTGCCAGCCGGGGGGGTGAAGGTCAGCCCCAGCATTTT.

The chain joins TRBV4-1 to TRBJ1-2; 8 positions agree with TRBD1. CDR1 and CDR2 from the germline V gene are MGHRA and YSYEKL. CDR3 length: 15 residues. V dropped 1 base and J dropped 8; count of bases not matched to a gene: 9. Here the CDR3 reads CASSQGPLRGPGYTF. The CDR3 nucleotides are TGCGCCAGCAGCCAAGGCCCCCTCAGGGGGCCCGGCTACACCTTC.

The chain combines TRBV3-1 (or the pseudogene TRBV3-2) with TRBJ1-1; tentatively, D is TRBD1 (6 bases). The ends were cut back, 2 bases at V and 2 bases at J, with 9 bases in the middle. CDR1 is LGHDT and CDR2 is YNNKEL in the germline V gene (reference sequence). The CDR3 has 14 residues. The CDR3 protein is CASSQTDSNTEAFF. The CDR3, as DNA: TGTGCCAGCAGCCAAACGGACAGCAACACTGAAGCTTTCTTT.

The V call is TRBV18, the J call TRBJ1-5; D perhaps matches TRBD1 (5 bases). The length of the CDR3 is 18 residues. V was trimmed by 1 base and J by 0 bases, leaving 16 bases between them. Germline CDR1 KGHSH, CDR2 LQKENI. CDR3 in DNA: TGTGCCAGCTCACCACTACGCCAGGACACCTATAGCAATCAGCCCCAGCATTTT. Its protein is CASSPLRQDTYSNQPQHF.

This rearrangement joins TRBV7-2 to TRBJ2-4, with D possibly being TRBD1 (6 bases). Trimming removed 4 bases at V and 7 bases at J, with 11 bases between. The CDR3 is made up of 13 amino acids. Germline lookup yields CDR1 SGHTA and CDR2 FQGNSA. CDR3 region: CASSWGPRNIQYF. The CDR3 bases are TGTGCCAGCAGCTGGGGGCCACGGAACATTCAGTACTTC.

The chain recombines TRBV6-5 with TRBJ1-2; D gene unclear. Trimming cost V 2 bases and J 3 bases, with 7 bases left between them. Germline V gene lookup returns CDR1 MNHEY and CDR2 SVGAGI. This CDR3 is built from 13 residues. CDR3 sequence: CASSYNGDYGYTF. The CDR3 DNA reads as TGTGCCAGCAGTTACAACGGGGACTATGGCTACACCTTC.

The chain combines TRBV5-6 with TRBJ1-2; 9 bases are shared with TRBD1. This CDR3 contains 13 residues. Germline-derived CDR1 and CDR2 are SGHDT and YYEEEE. Losses at the gene ends were 4 bases for V and 4 bases for J; bases not matched to a gene: 2. This CDR3 reads CASSRDRAYGYTF. CDR3 sequence (DNA): TGTGCCAGCAGCCGGGACAGGGCCTATGGCTACACCTTC.

The chain carries TRBV5-1 and TRBJ2-3; TRBD2 might be the D (6 bases). Germline V lookup: CDR1 SGHRS, CDR2 YFSETQ. Trimming removed 6 bases at V and 3 bases at J, with 14 bases between. CDR3 length equals 14 residues. The CDR3 is CASKGTEGTDTQYF. For the CDR3, the DNA is TGCGCCAGCAAGGGGACGGAGGGGACAGATACGCAGTATTTT.

V is TRBV9 and J is TRBJ2-3, with 15 bases matching TRBD2. V was pared by 3 bases and J by 6 bases, with 5 bases of the junction left unmatched. The CDR3 is 16 residues long. Germline V CDR1 and CDR2: SGDLS, YYNGEE. This CDR3 reads CASSGTSGGARDTQYF. The CDR3 DNA is TGTGCCAGCAGCGGGACTAGCGGGGGGGCCAGGGATACGCAGTATTTT.

This rearrangement joins TRBV15 to TRBJ2-7, with a weak D call TRBD2 (6 bases). Germline V gene lookup returns CDR1 LNHNV and CDR2 YYDKDF (reference sequence). V dropped 6 bases and J dropped 0 bases, with 15 bases sitting between them. The length of the CDR3 is 15 residues. The CDR3 sequence is CATSFGTLSSYEQYF. Written as DNA, the CDR3 is TGTGCCACCAGTTTCGGGACTCTTAGCTCCTACGAGCAGTACTTC.

The chain is built from TRBV30 and TRBJ2-2; D possibly corresponds to TRBD1 (6 bases). Germline assignment: CDR1 GTSNPN and CDR2 SVGIG (reference sequence). The V end lost 8 bases, the J end lost 4 bases, and 14 bases lay between the germline ends. The CDR3 consists of 13 residues. Here the CDR3 reads CAIGRGFTGELFF. For the CDR3, the DNA is TGTGCCATAGGCAGGGGTTTCACCGGGGAGCTGTTTTTT.

The V gene is TRBV6-2 or TRBV6-3, the J gene TRBJ1-2, with TRBD1 matching over 7 bases. Germline V gene sequence: CDR1 MNHEY, CDR2 SVGEGT. The CDR3 is made up of 14 amino acids. Germline trimming cut 6 bases from V and 8 bases from J; bases unmatched to any gene: 12. CDR3 in amino acids: CASSRTGPAKGYTF. DNA for the CDR3: TGTGCCAGCAGCAGGACAGGTCCGGCTAAGGGCTACACCTTC.

The chain carries TRBV3-1 (or the pseudogene TRBV3-2) and TRBJ2-7; D perhaps matches TRBD2 (6 bases). V shed 1 base and J shed 5 bases, with 15 bases lying between them. Germline V gene sequence: CDR1 LGHDT, CDR2 YNNKEL (reference sequence). This CDR3 region has 15 residues. Here the CDR3 reads CASSQGRGWYHEQYF. The CDR3, as DNA: TGTGCCAGCAGCCAAGGGAGGGGTTGGTACCACGAGCAGTACTTC.

The chain couples TRBV7-2 to TRBJ2-5; 14 nucleotides align to TRBD2. The trim removed 5 bases at V and 5 bases at J, leaving 7 bases unmatched. The CDR3 has 16 amino acids. The germline gives CDR1 SGHTA, CDR2 FQGNSA. The CDR3 DNA sequence: TGTGCCAGCAGCCAAGGACTAGCGGGGGGCTTTGAGACCCAGTACTTC. This encodes CASSQGLAGGFETQYF.

The rearrangement joins TRBV4-1 to TRBJ1-2; 8 nucleotides line up with TRBD1. CDR1 MGHRA and CDR2 YSYEKL come from the germline V gene. This CDR3 region has 15 residues. Trimming took 6 bases from V and 5 from J; bases not matched to a gene: 11. In nucleotides, the CDR3 is TGCGCCAGCAGTCCTGGACAGGGAGTTATATATGGCTACACCTTC. It specifies CASSPGQGVIYGYTF.

Written as DNA, the CDR3 is TGTGCCAGCAATTTACTGACAGGAGGTATGGAGACCCAGTACTTC. This encodes CASNLLTGGMETQYF. J is TRBJ2-5 and V is TRBV2; tentatively, D is TRBD1 (6 bases). This CDR3 has 15 amino acids. V lost 7 bases to trimming and J lost 5 bases, with 20 bases between them. The germline gives CDR1 SNHLY, CDR2 FYNNEI.

The chain links TRBV6-5 to TRBJ1-5; D is possibly TRBD1 (6 bases). V dropped 4 bases and J dropped 0 bases, with 13 bases sitting between them. Per germline, CDR1 MNHEY and CDR2 SVGAGI. The CDR3 consists of 16 residues. The CDR3 reads CASSLFPGHSNQPQHF. CDR3 nucleotide sequence: TGTGCCAGCAGTTTATTCCCGGGACATAGCAATCAGCCCCAGCATTTT.

CDR3 DNA: TGTGCCAGCAGCTTAGAGGGAGATTCACCCCTCCACTTT. Translation gives CASSLEGDSPLHF. The V and J genes are TRBV7-9 and TRBJ1-6; D remains unclear. The CDR3 has 13 residues. Germline CDR1 SEHNR, CDR2 FQNEAQ (reference sequence). V lost 1 base and J lost 8, with 6 bases in between.

This sequence joins TRBV24-1 and TRBJ2-3; a weak D match, TRBD2 (5 bases). Per germline, CDR1 KGHDR and CDR2 SFDVKD. The CDR3 runs to 15 residues. V dropped 2 bases and J dropped 0 bases, with 8 bases sitting between them. CDR3 nucleotide sequence: TGTGCCACCAGTGATTCGCGGGTTAGCACAGATACGCAGTATTTT. Translated: CATSDSRVSTDTQYF.

V and J are TRBV30 and TRBJ1-1; 8 bases align to TRBD1. The CDR3 has 13 residues. Germline assignment: CDR1 GTSNPN and CDR2 SVGIG (reference sequence). V gave up 3 bases and J gave up 1 base; unmatched junction bases: 1. The CDR3 is CAWRGQANTEAFF. CDR3 DNA sequence: TGTGCCTGGAGGGGACAGGCGAACACTGAAGCTTTCTTT.